There are a few counts of the clone carrying this T cell receptor beta chain. Antigen unknown. This sample stems from a study of vaccination and CD4 T cells after COVID-19. In the study overall: The peptides that stimulated the cells were overlapping spike peptides from SARS-CoV-2, HCoV-NL63, HCoV-OC43 and HCoV-229E.

Cultured CD4+ T cell DNA was sequenced using the Oncomine TCR Beta short-read assay. TCRdb reprocessed the PCR reads with MiXCR, giving one entry per CDR3 protein. The sample yields some 12,000 distinct CDR3 sequences, roughly 55% seen once. Treatment of the sample: roughly 10-day PBMC culture with coronavirus spike peptide pools or control peptides (ViraFEST assay). Peptide pool stimulation in ViraFEST expanded antigen-specific T cells, whose TCRs were then sequenced. The CDR3 sequence is 14 residues long. Germline CDR1 and CDR2: MNHEY and SMNVEV (reference sequence). V lost 6 bases, J lost 5 bases, and 8 bases stayed unmatched.

The source is a human donor who had recovered from COVID-19. This chain connects TRBV27 to TRBJ2-3, with TRBD2 matching over 7 bases. Sequences were obtained from CD4+ T cells from blood, cultured in vitro. CDR3 region: CASRSGGSGDTQYF. For the CDR3, the DNA is TGTGCCAGCAGATCCGGGGGGTCTGGAGATACGCAGTATTTT.